The entry that follows covers one T cell receptor beta chain sequence. Its target is unknown. Trimming cost V 5 bases and J 4 bases; bases outside gene matches: 10. Germline V gives CDR1 SGHTA, CDR2 FQGNSA. This CDR3 is 15 amino acids long. TCRdb itself ran the reads through MiXCR, one entry per CDR3 protein. This table has 310,000 or so distinct CDR3 sequences, about 25% appearing once. These data are taken from a study of T cell repertoires in cytomegalovirus infection. Across the study: Signatures in public TCR beta sequences pointed to both CMV infection and matching HLA type. Findings of the study overall: Public TCR beta family frequency separated CMV-and-HLA carriers, including in an independent cohort.

The chain joins TRBV7-2 to TRBJ1-1, with TRBD1 matching over 7 bases. This receptor was taken from a human donor in good health (CMV status not recorded). Some clones in this sample may be carry-over from other donors' samples. Sequences were obtained from PBMCs. This CDR3 is CASSPYRGRITEAFF. The CDR3 nucleotides are TGTGCCAGCAGCCCATACAGGGGTCGTATCACTGAAGCTTTCTTT. The full variable domain, rest sourced from reference TRBV7-2 and TRBJ1-1, is GAGVSQSPSNKVTEKGKDVELRCDPISGHTALYWYRQSLGQGLEFLIYFQGNSAPDKSGLPSDRFSAERTGGSVSTLTIQRTQQEDSAVYLCASSPYRGRITEAFFGQGTRLTVV.